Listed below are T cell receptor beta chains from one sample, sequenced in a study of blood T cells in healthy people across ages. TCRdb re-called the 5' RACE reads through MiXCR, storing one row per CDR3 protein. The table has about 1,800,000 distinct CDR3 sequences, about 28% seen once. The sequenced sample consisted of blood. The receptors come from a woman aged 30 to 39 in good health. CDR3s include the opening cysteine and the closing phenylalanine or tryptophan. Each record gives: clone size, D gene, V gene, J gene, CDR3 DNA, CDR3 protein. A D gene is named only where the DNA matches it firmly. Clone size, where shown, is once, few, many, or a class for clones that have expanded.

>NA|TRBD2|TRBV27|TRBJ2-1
TGTGCCGGCAGTTTGTGGGAGGGCCGCGAGCAGTTCTTC
CAGSLWEGREQFF
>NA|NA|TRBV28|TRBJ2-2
TGTGCCAGCAGCCCAACTGTTTCACCCGGGGAGCTGTTTTTT
CASSPTVSPGELFF
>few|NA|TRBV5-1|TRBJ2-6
TGCGCCATCAGCTTGGCCGGGGCCAACGTCCTGACTTTC
CAISLAGANVLTF
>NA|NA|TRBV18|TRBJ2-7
TGTGCCAGCTCAGAGACGGGACTTTCCTACGAGCAGTACTTC
CASSETGLSYEQYF
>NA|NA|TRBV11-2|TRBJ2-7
TGTGCCAGCAGCCCCCCGCAGCGGCTAGGCTACGAGCAGTACTTC
CASSPPQRLGYEQYF
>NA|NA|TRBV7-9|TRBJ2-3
TGTGCCAGCAGCTTAACAGGTCGGGCCACAGATACGCAGTATTTT
CASSLTGRATDTQYF
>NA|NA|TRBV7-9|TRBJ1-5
TGCGCCAGCAGCTCCGTGAGGGGGAATCAGCCCCAGCATTTT
CASSSVRGNQPQHF
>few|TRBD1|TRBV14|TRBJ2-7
TGTGCCAGCAGCCAAGTGGGACAGGGGACCTACGAGCAGTACTTC
CASSQVGQGTYEQYF
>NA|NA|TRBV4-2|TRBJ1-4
TGTGCCAGCAGCCAAGATCAGGGAACTAATGAAAAACTGTTTTTT
CASSQDQGTNEKLFF
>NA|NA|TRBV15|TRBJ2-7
TGTGCCACCAGCAGAGGGGTGAAGGGGCCCTGGGAGCAGTACTTC
CATSRGVKGPWEQYF
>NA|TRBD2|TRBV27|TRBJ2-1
TGTGCCAGCAGCTTTTCGCTAGCGGGAGTAAACAATGAGCAGTTCTTC
CASSFSLAGVNNEQFF
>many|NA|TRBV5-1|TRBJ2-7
TGCGCCAGCAGCTTGGAACAGGGCTACGAGCAGTACTTC
CASSLEQGYEQYF
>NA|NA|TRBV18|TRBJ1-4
TGTGCCAGCTCACCCCAGTCGAATGAAAAACTGTTTTTT
CASSPQSNEKLFF
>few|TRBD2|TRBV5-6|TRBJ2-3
TGTGCCAGCAGCTTGTTATCTAGCGGGGGGGTCACAGATACGCAGTATTTT
CASSLLSSGGVTDTQYF